The 29 T cell receptor beta chains given below trace back to one sample, sequenced in a study of blood T cell repertoires in COVID-19. Sequencing was performed with immunoSEQ multiplex PCR; in TCRdb, only in-frame clones are kept and a portion is missing. The table lists about 530,000 clones, 85% to 90% of them singletons, with roughly 8% in the top ten. The material sequenced was peripheral blood. These receptor sequences come from a woman in her 50s with COVID-19, enrolled during active disease.

In nucleotides, the CDR3 is TGTGCCAGCAGCAAAGACAGGGATCAGCCCCAGCATTTT. This translates into CASSKDRDQPQHF. This chain uses TRBV6-5 with TRBJ1-5, with TRBD1 matching over 7 bases. V dropped 6 bases and J dropped 5; count of bases not matched to a gene: 4. This CDR3 is 13 amino acids long. Germline V gene data show CDR1 as MNHEY and CDR2 as SVGAGI.

The V call is TRBV29-1, the J call TRBJ2-7; D is undetermined. V was trimmed by 3 bases and J by 6 bases, leaving 12 bases between them. The germline V gene has CDR1 SQVTM and CDR2 ANQGSEA. The CDR3 is 12 residues long. The CDR3 DNA reads as TGCAGCGTTGAGGATCCCACGGGCGAGCAGTACTTC. Its protein product is CSVEDPTGEQYF.

V is TRBV19 and J is TRBJ1-2; 9 nucleotides line up with TRBD1. V gave up 6 bases and J gave up 8 bases; unmatched junction bases: 7. The germline gives CDR1 LNHDA, CDR2 SQIVND (reference sequence). CDR3 length equals 13 residues. DNA of the CDR3: TGTGCCAGTAGCCCCGACAGGGGGGACGGCTACACCTTC. Its translation is CASSPDRGDGYTF.

J is TRBJ1-1 and V is TRBV11-2; D gene uncertain. Germline V lookup: CDR1 SGHAT, CDR2 FQNNGV. CDR3 length equals 15 residues. V was cut by 1 base and J by 3 bases, with 12 bases left in between. The CDR3 sequence is CASSLGAGGHTEAFF. CDR3 DNA sequence: TGTGCCAGCAGCTTAGGGGCGGGAGGACACACTGAAGCTTTCTTT.

The J gene is TRBJ2-7, the V gene TRBV7-6; D ambiguous. The V gene lost 2 bases and the J gene lost 6 bases, with 11 bases spanning the gap. The germline V gene encodes CDR1 SGHVS and CDR2 FNYEAQ. The CDR3 is made up of 13 amino acids. The CDR3 spells CASSLTAPGEQYF. CDR3 coding DNA: TGTGCCAGCAGCTTAACTGCTCCGGGCGAGCAGTACTTC.

This chain joins TRBV7-8 and TRBJ2-7; 7 nucleotides line up with TRBD1. V lost 5 bases to trimming and J lost 4 bases; unmatched junction nucleotides: 11. There are 15 residues in the CDR3. The V gene's germline CDR1 is SGHVS and CDR2 FQNEAQ. The CDR3 sequence: CASSLFDRAFYEQYF. The CDR3 DNA reads TGTGCCAGCAGCCTTTTCGACAGGGCCTTTTACGAGCAGTACTTC.

In this sample, this clone turned up a few times. The chain carries TRBV19 and TRBJ1-5; D ambiguous. Germline CDR1 LNHDA, CDR2 SQIVND (reference sequence). The CDR3 has 14 amino acids. V was pared by 3 bases and J by 5 bases, with 11 bases between. The CDR3 nucleotides are TGTGCCAGTAGTATGGGAGGGAAGGATCAGCCCCAGCATTTT. Protein: CASSMGGKDQPQHF. Full variable domain (remainder filled in from reference TRBV19 and TRBJ1-5): DGGITQSPKYLFRKEGQNVTLSCEQNLNHDAMYWYRQDPGQGLRLIYYSQIVNDFQKGDIAEGYSVSREKKESFPLTVTSAQKNPTAFYLCASSMGGKDQPQHFGDGTRLSIL.

The chain uses TRBV18 and TRBJ1-1, with D possibly TRBD1 on 6 matching bases. Germline V gene lookup returns CDR1 KGHSH and CDR2 LQKENI. The CDR3 extends over 15 amino acids. V was shortened by 2 bases and J by 0 bases, with 10 bases between the two germline ends. The CDR3, as DNA: TGTGCCAGCTCACCAGATGACAGGTTGAACACTGAAGCTTTCTTT. Its protein product is CASSPDDRLNTEAFF.

The chain combines TRBV30 with TRBJ1-2; 7 nucleotides agree with TRBD1. The CDR3 extends over 16 amino acids. Germline trimming cut 0 bases from V and 6 bases from J; bases unmatched to any gene: 13. Germline loops: CDR1 GTSNPN, CDR2 SVGIG (reference sequence). In DNA, the CDR3 is TGTGCCTGGAGTGTTAAAGGGACAGTCCCCCTTGATGGCTACACCTTC. Amino acids: CAWSVKGTVPLDGYTF.

The V call is TRBV12-3 or TRBV12-4, the J call TRBJ1-2; D unclear. CDR3 length: 13 amino acids. Trimming removed 2 bases from V and 5 bases from J, with 9 bases in between. The CDR3: CASSLRREYGYTF. As DNA, the CDR3 is TGTGCCAGCAGTTTAAGAAGGGAGTATGGCTACACCTTC.

The CDR3 region is CASMREQGAHYGYTF. CDR3 bases: TGTGCCAGCATGAGGGAACAGGGGGCCCACTATGGCTACACCTTC. The V gene is TRBV2, the J gene TRBJ1-2, with 9 bases fitting TRBD1. The germline V gene has CDR1 SNHLY and CDR2 FYNNEI. The CDR3 totals 15 residues. V was pared by 7 bases and J by 3 bases, with 9 bases of the junction left unmatched.

This chain connects TRBV27 to TRBJ2-3; 13 bases match TRBD2. V was pared by 9 bases and J by 2 bases, with 5 bases of the junction left unmatched. The germline V gene encodes CDR1 MNHEY and CDR2 SMNVEV (reference sequence). The CDR3 runs to 15 residues. The CDR3 DNA follows: TGTGCCAGTAGGGGACTAGCGGGGATCACAGATACGCAGTATTTT. Protein product: CASRGLAGITDTQYF.

This clone was seen only once. The DNA of the CDR3 is TGTGCCAGCACTAGCCTCAATCAGCCCCAGCATTTT. Translating it yields CASTSLNQPQHF. The genes are TRBV6-5 and TRBJ1-5; no clear D. CDR1 is MNHEY, CDR2 SVGAGI, per germline. Trimming pared 7 bases from V and 3 bases from J, leaving 7 bases between. The CDR3 extends over 12 amino acids.

The chain links TRBV11-3 to TRBJ2-3; a weak D match, TRBD1 (5 bases). The V end lost 5 bases, the J end lost 3 bases, and 12 bases lay between the germline ends. CDR1 SGHNT and CDR2 YENEEA come from the germline V gene. This CDR3 is built from 14 residues. Here the CDR3 reads CASSRGVGTDTQYF. The CDR3 region has the DNA TGTGCCAGCAGCAGGGGCGTGGGAACAGATACGCAGTATTTT.

The chain employs TRBV5-1 and TRBJ1-1; 7 nucleotides agree with TRBD1. CDR3 length: 13 residues. V lost 8 bases to trimming and J lost 3 bases; unmatched junction nucleotides: 7. Germline V gives CDR1 SGHRS, CDR2 YFSETQ. CDR3 nucleotides: TGCGCCAGTGGGACAGCCCCGGACACTGAAGCTTTCTTT. Translation gives CASGTAPDTEAFF.

The V and J genes are TRBV4-1 and TRBJ2-5, with 7 bases fitting TRBD2. CDR1 and CDR2 from the germline V gene are MGHRA and YSYEKL. V was pared by 2 bases and J by 5 bases, with 2 bases of the junction left unmatched. This CDR3 has 13 residues. CDR3 sequence reads: CASSQQAGETQYF. CDR3 DNA sequence: TGCGCCAGCAGCCAACAAGCGGGGGAGACCCAGTACTTC.

This rearrangement joins TRBV25-1 to TRBJ2-2; 7 bases map to TRBD2. The V and J ends lost 2 bases and 4 bases, in that order; junction bases with no gene match: 4. Germline-derived CDR1 and CDR2 are MGHDK and SYGVNS. The CDR3 sequence is 15 residues long. The CDR3 protein is CASSEVGEGTGELFF. The CDR3 nucleotides are TGTGCCAGCAGTGAAGTAGGGGAGGGCACCGGGGAGCTGTTTTTT.

The chain combines TRBV19 with TRBJ1-5; D unresolved. V gave up 1 base and J gave up 7 bases, with 11 bases separating them. The CDR3 is 14 amino acids. The germline V gene has CDR1 LNHDA and CDR2 SQIVND (reference sequence). The CDR3 spells CASSIVAGLQPQHF. The DNA of the CDR3 is TGTGCCAGTAGTATAGTAGCAGGACTGCAGCCCCAGCATTTT.

The chain links TRBV12-5 to TRBJ2-2; a weak D match, TRBD2 (5 bases). This CDR3 region has 16 residues. The germline V gene has CDR1 LGHNT and CDR2 FRNRAP. Trimming stripped 3 bases from V and 6 bases from J, with 17 bases between. The CDR3 sequence is CASGFLASIGAGELFF. The CDR3 bases are TGTGCTAGTGGTTTCCTTGCGTCCATCGGGGCCGGGGAGCTGTTTTTT.

The chain uses TRBV5-1 and TRBJ1-1; no clear D gene. From germline, CDR1 is SGHRS and CDR2 YFSETQ. The CDR3 is 18 amino acids. The V gene lost 5 bases and the J gene lost 2 bases, with 25 bases spanning the gap. As DNA, the CDR3 is TGCGCCAGCAGGTCTCGAAATTGGGGTGGGCGGGGAAACACTGAAGCTTTCTTT. It codes for CASRSRNWGGRGNTEAFF.

V and J are TRBV27 and TRBJ1-1, with D uncertain. The CDR3 extends over 14 amino acids. CDR1 is MNHEY, CDR2 SMNVEV, per germline (reference sequence). Trimming took off 7 bases at V and 4 bases at J, with 16 bases between the two ends. The chain's CDR3 is CASTKWSGGTEAFF. The CDR3 bases are TGTGCCAGCACCAAGTGGTCAGGAGGCACTGAAGCTTTCTTT.

This sequence joins TRBV1 and TRBJ2-3; whether TRBD2, the table's D call, matches the DNA was not checked. TRBV1 counts as a pseudogene. The CDR3 spans 17 residues. This CDR3 is CTSPPLAGGTSTDTQYF. The CDR3 DNA sequence: TGCACCAGCCCCCCACTAGCGGGGGGCACTAGCACAGATACGCAGTATTTT.

The chain is built from TRBV5-1 and TRBJ2-3, with unresolved D. The V gene lost 1 base and the J gene lost 0 bases, with 6 bases spanning the gap. This CDR3 comprises 14 residues. Germline loops: CDR1 SGHRS, CDR2 YFSETQ. CDR3 in amino acids: CASSLSTSTDTQYF. DNA of the CDR3: TGCGCCAGCAGCTTGTCCACTAGCACAGATACGCAGTATTTT.

The V and J genes are TRBV6-5 and TRBJ1-1; D unresolved. CDR1 and CDR2 from the germline V gene are MNHEY and SVGAGI. V lost 8 bases and J lost 4, with 14 bases in between. The CDR3 totals 13 residues. The CDR3 sequence: CASGRGKVTEAFF. The CDR3 DNA follows: TGTGCCAGCGGTCGGGGAAAGGTCACTGAAGCTTTCTTT.

The chain employs TRBV24-1 and TRBJ2-5; possibly TRBD2 for D (6 bases). The CDR3 spans 17 residues. Per germline, CDR1 KGHDR and CDR2 SFDVKD. V lost 2 bases and J 5 bases, leaving 20 bases between the germline ends. The CDR3 nucleotides are TGTGCCACCAGTGATTCCGCGCGTGGGGGACTGGGGGAGACCCAGTACTTC. Translating gives CATSDSARGGLGETQYF.

A note on this clone: One end of the junction fails to match germline, which may point to a read error. V usage is TRBV3-1 (or the pseudogene TRBV3-2) and J usage is TRBJ2-7; D is possibly TRBD1 (6 bases). The CDR3 runs to 12 residues. CDR1 is LGHDT, CDR2 YNNKEL, per germline (reference sequence). This CDR3 is CASSQEGALRIF. The CDR3 nucleotides are TGTGCCAGCAGCCAAGAGGGGGCCCTGCGGATCTTC.

This chain uses TRBV2 with TRBJ2-3; 7 nucleotides agree with TRBD2. Germline V gene data show CDR1 as SNHLY and CDR2 as FYNNEI. The V segment lost 6 bases and the J segment 3 bases; nucleotides outside the gene matches: 6. This CDR3 spans 14 amino acids. Here the CDR3 DNA reads TGTGCCAGCAGAGCGGGGTTTGGAACAGATACGCAGTATTTT. Amino acids: CASRAGFGTDTQYF.

This chain joins TRBV5-4 and TRBJ1-2, with 7 bases lining up with TRBD1. This CDR3 has 16 residues. Germline V CDR1 and CDR2: SGHNT, YYREEE (reference sequence). V was pared by 1 base and J by 7 bases, with 13 bases of the junction left unmatched. CDR3 in DNA: TGTGCCAGCAGCTTGTTGGGGGGACAGCTCACGGGTGGCTACACCTTC. Its protein product is CASSLLGGQLTGGYTF.

V is TRBV6-5 and J is TRBJ1-1, with a weak D call TRBD1 (6 bases). Germline values: CDR1 MNHEY, CDR2 SVGAGI. The CDR3 spans 15 residues. V lost 5 bases and J lost 4, with 17 bases in between. The CDR3 loop is CASSPIRGRGTEAFF. The CDR3 region has the DNA TGTGCCAGCAGTCCAATCAGGGGTCGTGGCACTGAAGCTTTCTTT.